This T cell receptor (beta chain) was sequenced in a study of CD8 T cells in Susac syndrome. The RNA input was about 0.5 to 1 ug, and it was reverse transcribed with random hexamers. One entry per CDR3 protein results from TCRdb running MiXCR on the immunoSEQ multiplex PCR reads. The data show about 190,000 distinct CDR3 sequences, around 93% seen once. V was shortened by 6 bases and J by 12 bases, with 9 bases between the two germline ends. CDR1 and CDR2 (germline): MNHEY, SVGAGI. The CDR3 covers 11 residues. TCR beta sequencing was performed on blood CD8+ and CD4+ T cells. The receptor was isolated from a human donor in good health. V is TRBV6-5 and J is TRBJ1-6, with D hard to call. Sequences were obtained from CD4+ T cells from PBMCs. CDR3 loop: CASRLWGPLHF. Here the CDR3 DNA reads TGTGCCAGCAGATTGTGGGGACCCCTCCACTTT.